These T cell receptor beta chains were read from a single sample in a study of beta chain features in type 1 diabetes. Repertoires were generated with immunoSEQ multiplex PCR, while TCRdb's copy carries only in-frame clones and drops some. The sample has approximately 44,000 clones; around 71% are singletons. Sequencing was done on a sample of Tregs from blood. The receptors here all came from a woman between 18 and 29 years old with type 1 diabetes. Both conserved end residues are part of each CDR3. Fields, in order: CDR3 protein, CDR3 DNA, V gene, D gene, J gene, clone size. A D gene is named only where the DNA matches it firmly. Clone size appears in some rows only: once, few, many, or a class for an expanded clone.

CDR3: CASSDATGAGNEQFF
DNA: TGTGCCAGCAGCGACGCGACAGGGGCTGGGAATGAGCAGTTCTTC
V: TRBV6-6
D: TRBD1
J: TRBJ2-1
size: .

CDR3: CASSWGYLQGRTGELFF
DNA: TGCGCCAGCAGCTGGGGCTACCTACAGGGCCGGACCGGGGAGCTGTTTTTT
V: TRBV5-1
D: .
J: TRBJ2-2
size: .

CDR3: CASSAPGSRYGYTF
DNA: TGTGCCAGCAGCGCACCGGGATCCCGATATGGCTACACCTTC
V: TRBV6-1
D: .
J: TRBJ1-2
size: .

CDR3: CASSQELAVVYEKLFF
DNA: TGCGCCAGCAGCCAAGAACTAGCGGTAGTGTACGAAAAACTGTTTTTT
V: TRBV4-3
D: .
J: TRBJ1-4
size: .

CDR3: CASRLAGAVTQYF
DNA: TGTGCCAGCAGACTAGCGGGAGCGGTGACCCAGTACTTC
V: TRBV6-5
D: TRBD2
J: TRBJ2-5
size: .

CDR3: CASSQGGRGEEQFF
DNA: TGCGCCAGCAGCCAAGGAGGACGCGGGGAGGAGCAGTTCTTC
V: TRBV4-3
D: .
J: TRBJ2-1
size: once

CDR3: CASMGSENSPLHF
DNA: TGCGCCAGCATGGGCAGTGAGAATTCACCCCTCCACTTT
V: TRBV5-1
D: .
J: TRBJ1-6
size: .

CDR3: CASMEGPRETQYF
DNA: TGCGCCAGCATGGAGGGCCCTCGAGAGACCCAGTACTTC
V: TRBV5-1
D: .
J: TRBJ2-5
size: .

CDR3: CASSQTGLAGGPLNEQFF
DNA: TGTGCCAGCAGCCAAACGGGACTAGCGGGAGGGCCATTAAATGAGCAGTTCTTC
V: TRBV4-2
D: TRBD2
J: TRBJ2-1
size: .

CDR3: CASTIFGTGTDTQYF
DNA: TGTGCCAGCACGATTTTCGGGACAGGGACAGATACGCAGTATTTT
V: TRBV2
D: TRBD1
J: TRBJ2-3
size: .

CDR3: CASSLGDTYGYTF
DNA: TGCGCCAGCAGCTTGGGCGACACTTATGGCTACACCTTC
V: TRBV5-1
D: .
J: TRBJ1-2
size: .

CDR3: CSARREKLFF
DNA: TGCAGTGCTAGGAGGGAAAAACTGTTTTTT
V: TRBV20-1
D: .
J: TRBJ1-4
size: .

CDR3: CASSPSGYEQYF
DNA: TGTGCCAGCAGCCCTAGCGGTTACGAGCAGTACTTC
V: TRBV6-1
D: TRBD2
J: TRBJ2-7
size: .

CDR3: CASSLGGNIYGRAEQYF
DNA: TGTGCCAGCAGCTTAGGAGGCAATATCTACGGGAGGGCCGAGCAGTACTTC
V: TRBV7-9
D: TRBD2
J: TRBJ2-7
size: .

CDR3: CAISVQALRGNEQFF
DNA: TGTGCCATCAGTGTGCAGGCTCTCCGGGGCAATGAGCAGTTCTTC
V: TRBV10-3
D: .
J: TRBJ2-1
size: .

CDR3: CASTRRGGTGELFF
DNA: TGTGCCAGTACTAGGAGGGGTGGAACCGGGGAGCTGTTTTTT
V: TRBV19
D: .
J: TRBJ2-2
size: large

CDR3: CASSLTGLDTDTQYF
DNA: TGCGCCAGCAGCTTAACGGGACTTGACACAGATACGCAGTATTTT
V: TRBV4-1
D: .
J: TRBJ2-3
size: .

CDR3: CASSATSGGTLTQYF
DNA: TGTGCCAGCAGTGCGACTAGCGGGGGGACCCTGACGCAGTATTTT
V: TRBV7-2
D: TRBD2
J: TRBJ2-3
size: few